Listed here are 8 T cell receptor beta chains from one sample, sequenced in a study of T cell responses to AZD1222 COVID-19 vaccine. The method was immunoSEQ multiplex PCR; TCRdb's version includes in-frame clones alone and lacks a portion of them. In the table there are 90,000 to 120,000 clones, approximately 90% of which are singletons. The material was peripheral blood, obtained on day 0 of AZD1222 vaccination. Source of these receptors: an adult in good health.

The V gene is TRBV5-1, the J gene TRBJ2-1; D might be TRBD2 (6 bases). CDR1 is SGHRS and CDR2 is YFSETQ in the germline V gene. This CDR3 contains 16 residues. V was trimmed by 3 bases and J by 4 bases, leaving 17 bases between them. The CDR3 DNA sequence: TGCGCCAGCAGCTCTAGTGGGGAGGTCCTTTACAATGAGCAGTTCTTC. This translates into CASSSSGEVLYNEQFF.

V is TRBV19 and J is TRBJ2-2; TRBD2 might be the D (5 bases). The CDR3 has 15 amino acids. CDR1 and CDR2 (germline): LNHDA, SQIVND (reference sequence). The V end was cut by 2 bases, the J end by 7 bases, with 14 bases between. The CDR3 here is CASSIMREPNGELFF. The CDR3 nucleotides are TGTGCCAGTAGTATAATGAGGGAGCCGAACGGGGAGCTGTTTTTT.

On this clone: The identical CDR3 is also encoded by other nucleotide sequences in the sample. This chain links TRBV3-1 (or the pseudogene TRBV3-2) with TRBJ1-6; no reliable D call. Looked up from germline, CDR1 is LGHDT and CDR2 is YNNKEL (reference sequence). V lost 1 base, J lost 3 bases, and 4 bases lay in between. This CDR3 has 14 amino acids. The CDR3: CASSQGSYNSPLHF. The CDR3 nucleotides read TGTGCCAGCAGCCAAGGGAGCTATAATTCACCCCTCCACTTT.

This rearrangement joins TRBV5-5 to TRBJ1-2; 7 bases agree with TRBD1. This CDR3 is built from 17 residues. J lost 0 bases, V lost 3 bases, and 11 bases had no gene match. The V gene's germline CDR1 is SGHKS and CDR2 YYEKEE (reference sequence). The CDR3 spells CASSWIRGQSSNYGYTF. For the CDR3, the DNA is TGTGCCAGCAGCTGGATCCGGGGACAGTCATCTAACTATGGCTACACCTTC.

This CDR3 is CASTGTSDYNEQFF. The CDR3 bases are TGTGCCAGCACCGGGACTAGCGACTACAATGAGCAGTTCTTC. The V gene is TRBV6-5, the J gene TRBJ2-1; TRBD2 matches at 10 bases. The ends lost 7 bases at V and 3 bases at J; junction bases unmatched: 3. This CDR3 is 14 amino acids long. Germline V gene data show CDR1 as MNHEY and CDR2 as SVGAGI.

This clone came up a few times. The CDR3, as DNA: TGTGCCAGCCGGGACACCGGATCACCCCTCCACTTT. It yields the protein CASRDTGSPLHF. V is TRBV19 and J is TRBJ1-6, with a possible D match to TRBD1 (6 bases). V was cut by 9 bases and J by 10 bases, with 13 bases left in between. Germline V gives CDR1 LNHDA, CDR2 SQIVND (reference sequence). CDR3 size: 12 residues.

V gene TRBV19 combines with J gene TRBJ1-4; a weak D match, TRBD1 (5 bases). Germline CDR1 is LNHDA and CDR2 is SQIVND (reference sequence). With 3 bases removed from V and 8 bases from J, the gap between germline ends came to 13 bases. The CDR3 totals 14 residues. The CDR3 DNA sequence: TGTGCCAGTAGTATGAAGCCAGGGTCCGAAAAACTGTTTTTT. This translates into CASSMKPGSEKLFF.

The chain uses TRBV7-6 and TRBJ2-1; 7 nucleotides match TRBD1. The CDR3 has 14 residues. Trimming removed 5 bases from V and 4 bases from J; junction bases left unmatched: 5. Germline CDR1 is SGHVS and CDR2 is FNYEAQ. DNA for the CDR3: TGTGCCAGCAGCATACTGACAGGGTACAATGAGCAGTTCTTC. It specifies CASSILTGYNEQFF.